This T cell receptor (beta chain) derives from a study of beta chain features in type 1 diabetes. Reverse transcribing all isolated RNA meant expressed TCRB transcripts were sequenced. The table came from immunoSEQ multiplex PCR; TCRdb's copy has only in-frame clones and leaves some out. Of just over 450,000 clones listed, roughly 30% are singletons. Note on this clone: Antigen specificity is unknown.

Whole-study findings and limits: The study found moderately but significantly shorter TCRB CDR3s in all four CD4+ subsets of Type 1 diabetes patients.

Only one heparinised blood draw was taken per donor, and its volume averaged around 100 mL. Source material: naive CD4+ T cells from blood. This clonotype was obtained from a man aged 18 to 30 in good health.

The CDR3 DNA reads as TGTGCCAGCAGCCAAGCTGGGCCCTCTAGCGATGAGCAGTTCTTC. Translation: CASSQAGPSSDEQFF. This rearrangement joins TRBV4-2 to TRBJ2-1, with D perhaps TRBD2 (6 bases). Germline assignment: CDR1 LGHNA and CDR2 YNFKEQ. CDR3 length: 15 residues. V was pared by 1 base and J by 8 bases, with 15 bases between.